This T cell receptor (beta chain) was profiled in a study of T cell repertoires in cytomegalovirus infection. Study context: The study used recently identified HLA-C-restricted and well-studied HLA-B-restricted CMV epitopes. CMV infection and matching HLA type were both indicated by public TCR beta signatures.

Study observations and caveats: Cumulative public TCR beta family frequency identified CMV carriers with the relevant HLA.

As concerns this clonotype: What it binds is not known.

MiXCR, applied by TCRdb to the reads, yields one record per CDR3 protein. The sample holds roughly 860,000 distinct CDR3 sequences, around a third seen once. V was trimmed by 0 bases and J by 6 bases, leaving 11 bases between them. Germline CDR1 MNHEY, CDR2 SVGAGI. This CDR3 contains 15 residues. The chain recombines TRBV6-5 with TRBJ1-4; D is unresolved. Specimen: cultured CD8+ T cells from PBMCs, collected from culture after CMV antigen stimulation. The sequence came from a human donor in good health (CMV status not recorded). Some clones in this sample may be carry-over from other donors' samples. The CDR3 DNA follows: TGTGCCAGCAGTTACTCGACGGGAGGGTATGAAAAACTGTTTTTT. This encodes CASSYSTGGYEKLFF.